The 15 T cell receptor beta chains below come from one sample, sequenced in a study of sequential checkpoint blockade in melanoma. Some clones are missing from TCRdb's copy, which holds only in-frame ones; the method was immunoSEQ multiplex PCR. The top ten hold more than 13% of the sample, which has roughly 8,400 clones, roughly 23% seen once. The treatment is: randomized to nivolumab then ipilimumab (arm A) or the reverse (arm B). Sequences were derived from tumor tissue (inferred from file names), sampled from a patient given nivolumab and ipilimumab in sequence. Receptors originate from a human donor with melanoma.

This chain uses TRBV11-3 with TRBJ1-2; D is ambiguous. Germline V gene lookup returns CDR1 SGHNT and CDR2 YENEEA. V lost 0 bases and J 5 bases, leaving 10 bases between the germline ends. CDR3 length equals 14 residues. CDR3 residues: CASSLDRILYGYTF. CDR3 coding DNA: TGTGCCAGCAGCTTAGACAGGATCCTTTATGGCTACACCTTC.

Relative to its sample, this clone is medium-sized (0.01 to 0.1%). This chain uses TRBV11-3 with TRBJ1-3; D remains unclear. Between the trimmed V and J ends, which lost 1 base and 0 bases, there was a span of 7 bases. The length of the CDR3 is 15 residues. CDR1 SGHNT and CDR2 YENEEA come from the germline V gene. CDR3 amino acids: CASSLGLISGNTIYF. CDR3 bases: TGTGCCAGCAGCTTAGGTCTGATCTCTGGAAACACCATATATTTT.

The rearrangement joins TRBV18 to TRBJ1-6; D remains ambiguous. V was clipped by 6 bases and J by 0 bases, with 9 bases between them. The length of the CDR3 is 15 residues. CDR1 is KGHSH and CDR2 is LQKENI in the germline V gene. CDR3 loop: CASSPELSYNSPLHF. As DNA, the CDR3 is TGTGCCAGCTCCCCTGAGCTCTCCTATAATTCACCCCTCCACTTT.

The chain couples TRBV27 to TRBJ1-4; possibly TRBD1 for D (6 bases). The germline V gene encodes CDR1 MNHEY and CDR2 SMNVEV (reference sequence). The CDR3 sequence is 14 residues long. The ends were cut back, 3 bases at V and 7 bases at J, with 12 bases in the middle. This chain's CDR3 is CASSFGGAGEKLFF. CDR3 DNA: TGTGCCAGCAGTTTCGGGGGCGCAGGTGAAAAACTGTTTTTT.

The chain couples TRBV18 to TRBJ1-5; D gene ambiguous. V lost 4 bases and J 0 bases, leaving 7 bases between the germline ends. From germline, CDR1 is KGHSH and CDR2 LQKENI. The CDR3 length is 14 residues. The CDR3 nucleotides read TGTGCCAGCTCACTCACAGATAGCAATCAGCCCCAGCATTTT. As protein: CASSLTDSNQPQHF.

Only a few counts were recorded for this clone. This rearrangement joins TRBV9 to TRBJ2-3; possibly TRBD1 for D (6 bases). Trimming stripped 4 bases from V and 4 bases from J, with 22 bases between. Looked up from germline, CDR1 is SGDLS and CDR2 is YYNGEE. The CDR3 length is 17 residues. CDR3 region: CASSSGLAGGVADTQYF. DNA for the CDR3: TGTGCCAGCAGCAGCGGCCTGGCTGGGGGCGTAGCAGATACGCAGTATTTT.

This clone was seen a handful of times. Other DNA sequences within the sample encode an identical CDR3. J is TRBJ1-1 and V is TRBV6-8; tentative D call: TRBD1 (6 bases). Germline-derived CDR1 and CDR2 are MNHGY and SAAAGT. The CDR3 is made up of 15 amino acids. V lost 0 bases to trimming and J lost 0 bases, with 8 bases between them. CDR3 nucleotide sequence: TGTGCCAGCAGTTACTCAGGACAGATGAACACTGAAGCTTTCTTT. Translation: CASSYSGQMNTEAFF.

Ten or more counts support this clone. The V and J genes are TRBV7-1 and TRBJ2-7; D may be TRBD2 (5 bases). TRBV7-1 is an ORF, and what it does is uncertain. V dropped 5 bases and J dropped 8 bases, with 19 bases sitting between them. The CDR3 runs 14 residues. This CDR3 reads CASSPPRWGAKQYF. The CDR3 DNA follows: TGTGCCAGCAGCCCCCCAAGATGGGGAGCGAAGCAGTACTTC.

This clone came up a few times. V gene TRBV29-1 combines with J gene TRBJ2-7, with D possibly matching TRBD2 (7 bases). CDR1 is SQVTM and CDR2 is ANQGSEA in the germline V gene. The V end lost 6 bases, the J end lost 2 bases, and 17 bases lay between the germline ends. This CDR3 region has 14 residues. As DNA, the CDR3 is TGCAGCGTAGGACTGGCGGGGGCAACCTACGAGCAGTACTTC. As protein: CSVGLAGATYEQYF.

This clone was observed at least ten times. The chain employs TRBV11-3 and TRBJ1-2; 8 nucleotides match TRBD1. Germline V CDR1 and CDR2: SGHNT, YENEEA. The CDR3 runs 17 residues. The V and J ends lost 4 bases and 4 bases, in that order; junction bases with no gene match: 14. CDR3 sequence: CASSSRLVGQGRYGYTF. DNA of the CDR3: TGTGCCAGCAGCTCAAGGCTCGTTGGACAGGGTCGCTATGGCTACACCTTC.

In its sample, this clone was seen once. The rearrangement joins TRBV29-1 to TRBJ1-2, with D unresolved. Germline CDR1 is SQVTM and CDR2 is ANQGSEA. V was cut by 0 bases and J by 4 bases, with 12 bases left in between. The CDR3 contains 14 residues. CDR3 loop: CSVEDRTPSYGYTF. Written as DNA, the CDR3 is TGCAGCGTTGAAGATCGCACGCCCTCCTATGGCTACACCTTC.

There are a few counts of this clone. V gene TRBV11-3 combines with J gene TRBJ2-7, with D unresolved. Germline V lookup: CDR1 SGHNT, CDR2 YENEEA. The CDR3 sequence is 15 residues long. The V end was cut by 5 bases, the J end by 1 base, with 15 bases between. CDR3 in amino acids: CASSVRAGNSYEQYF. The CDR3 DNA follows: TGTGCCAGCAGCGTTAGGGCTGGGAATTCCTACGAGCAGTACTTC. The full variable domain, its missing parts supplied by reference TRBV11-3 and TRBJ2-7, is EAGVVQSPRYKIIEKKQPVAFWCNPISGHNTLYWYLQNLGQGPELLIRYENEEAVDDSQLPKDRFSAERLKGVDSTLKIQPAELGDSAVYLCASSVRAGNSYEQYFGPGTRLTVT.

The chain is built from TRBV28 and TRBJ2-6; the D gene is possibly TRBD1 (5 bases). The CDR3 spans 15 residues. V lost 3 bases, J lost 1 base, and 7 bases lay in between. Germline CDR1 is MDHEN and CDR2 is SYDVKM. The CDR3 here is CASSLSGSGANVLTF. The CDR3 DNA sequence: TGTGCCAGCAGTTTGTCAGGGTCTGGGGCCAACGTCCTGACTTTC.

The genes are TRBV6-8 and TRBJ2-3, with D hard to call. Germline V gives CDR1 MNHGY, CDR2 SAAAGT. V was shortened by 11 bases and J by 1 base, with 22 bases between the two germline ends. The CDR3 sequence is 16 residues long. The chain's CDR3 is CAVQRTLFRRTDTQYF. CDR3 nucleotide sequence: TGTGCCGTACAAAGAACCCTTTTCAGACGCACAGATACGCAGTATTTT.

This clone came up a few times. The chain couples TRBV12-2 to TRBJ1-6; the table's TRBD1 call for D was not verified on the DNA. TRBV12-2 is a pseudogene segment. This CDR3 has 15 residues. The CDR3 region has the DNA TGTGCCTCACCAGGGCTTGACTCCTATAATTCACCCCTCCACTTT. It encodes CASPGLDSYNSPLHF.